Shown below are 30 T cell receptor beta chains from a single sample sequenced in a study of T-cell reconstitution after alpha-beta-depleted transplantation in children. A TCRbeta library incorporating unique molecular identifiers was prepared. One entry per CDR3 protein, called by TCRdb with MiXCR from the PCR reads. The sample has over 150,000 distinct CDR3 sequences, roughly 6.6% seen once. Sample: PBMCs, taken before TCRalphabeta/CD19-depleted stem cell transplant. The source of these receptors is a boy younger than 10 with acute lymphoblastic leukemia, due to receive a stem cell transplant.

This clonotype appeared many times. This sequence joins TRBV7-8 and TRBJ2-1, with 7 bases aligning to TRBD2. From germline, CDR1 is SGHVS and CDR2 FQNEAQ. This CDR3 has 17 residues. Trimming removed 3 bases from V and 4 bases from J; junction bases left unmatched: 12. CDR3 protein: CASSFETTGGRYNEQFF. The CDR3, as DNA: TGTGCCAGCAGCTTTGAAACCACGGGGGGAAGATACAATGAGCAGTTCTTC.

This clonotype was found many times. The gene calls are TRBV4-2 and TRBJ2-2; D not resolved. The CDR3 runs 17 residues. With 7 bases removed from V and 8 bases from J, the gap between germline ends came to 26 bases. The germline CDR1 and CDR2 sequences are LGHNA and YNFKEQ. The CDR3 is CASTSQVFNSFEGELFF. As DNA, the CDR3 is TGTGCCAGCACCAGCCAAGTATTTAATAGCTTTGAAGGGGAGCTGTTTTTT.

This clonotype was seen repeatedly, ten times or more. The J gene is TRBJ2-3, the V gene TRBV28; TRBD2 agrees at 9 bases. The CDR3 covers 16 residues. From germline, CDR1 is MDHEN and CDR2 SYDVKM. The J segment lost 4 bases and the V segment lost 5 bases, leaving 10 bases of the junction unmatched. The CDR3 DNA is TGTGCCAGCAGTCATCAACCTGCGGGAGGGCCAGATACGCAGTATTTT. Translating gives CASSHQPAGGPDTQYF.

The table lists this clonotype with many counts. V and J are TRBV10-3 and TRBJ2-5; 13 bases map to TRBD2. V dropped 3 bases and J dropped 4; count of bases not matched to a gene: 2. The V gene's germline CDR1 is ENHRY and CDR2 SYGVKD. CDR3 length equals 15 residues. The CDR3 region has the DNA TGTGCCATCAGTGACCGGACTAGCGGGAGAGAGACCCAGTACTTC. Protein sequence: CAISDRTSGRETQYF.

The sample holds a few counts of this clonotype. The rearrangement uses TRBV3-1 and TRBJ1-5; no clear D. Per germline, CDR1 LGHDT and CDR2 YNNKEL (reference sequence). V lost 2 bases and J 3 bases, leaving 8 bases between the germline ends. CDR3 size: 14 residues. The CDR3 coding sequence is TGTGCCAGCAGCCAACAGTTAGACAATCAGCCCCAGCATTTT. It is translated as CASSQQLDNQPQHF.

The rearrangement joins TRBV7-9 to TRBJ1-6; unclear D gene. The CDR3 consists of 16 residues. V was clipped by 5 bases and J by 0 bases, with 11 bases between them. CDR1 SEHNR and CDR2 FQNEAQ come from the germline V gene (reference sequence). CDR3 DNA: TGTGCCAGCAGCCCGGCAGGAAGCTCCTATAATTCACCCCTCCACTTT. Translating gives CASSPAGSSYNSPLHF.

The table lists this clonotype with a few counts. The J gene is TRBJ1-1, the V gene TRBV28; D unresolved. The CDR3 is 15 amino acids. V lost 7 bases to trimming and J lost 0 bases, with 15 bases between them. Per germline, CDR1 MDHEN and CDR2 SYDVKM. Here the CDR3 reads CASINEKMVNTEAFF. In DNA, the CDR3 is TGTGCCAGCATCAATGAGAAAATGGTGAACACTGAAGCTTTCTTT.

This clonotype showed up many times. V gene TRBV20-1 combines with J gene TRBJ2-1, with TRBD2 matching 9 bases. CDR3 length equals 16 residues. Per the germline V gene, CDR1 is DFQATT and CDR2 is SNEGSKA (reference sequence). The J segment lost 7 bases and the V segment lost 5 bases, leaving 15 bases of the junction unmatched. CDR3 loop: CSAPTSVSGGWNEQFF. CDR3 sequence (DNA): TGCAGTGCTCCAACTTCCGTTAGCGGGGGTTGGAATGAGCAGTTCTTC.

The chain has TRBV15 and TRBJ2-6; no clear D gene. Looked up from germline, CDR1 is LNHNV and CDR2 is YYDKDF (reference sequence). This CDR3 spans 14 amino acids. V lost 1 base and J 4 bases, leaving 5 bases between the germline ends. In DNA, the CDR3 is TGTGCCACCAGCAGAGCCTCCGGGGCCAACGTCCTGACTTTC. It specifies CATSRASGANVLTF.

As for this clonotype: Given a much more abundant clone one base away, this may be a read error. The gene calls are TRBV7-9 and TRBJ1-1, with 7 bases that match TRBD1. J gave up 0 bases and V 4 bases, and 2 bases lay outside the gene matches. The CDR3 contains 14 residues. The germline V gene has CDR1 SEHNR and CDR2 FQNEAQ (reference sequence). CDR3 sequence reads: CASSSGQMNTEAFF. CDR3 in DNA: TGTGCCAGCAGCTCGGGACAGATGAACACTGAAGCTTTCTTT.

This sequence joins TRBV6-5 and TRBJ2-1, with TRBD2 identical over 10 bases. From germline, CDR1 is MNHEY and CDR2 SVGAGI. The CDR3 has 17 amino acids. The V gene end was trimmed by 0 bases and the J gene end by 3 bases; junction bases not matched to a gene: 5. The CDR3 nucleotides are TGTGCCAGCAGTTACTCGCCAGCGGGAGGGTACTACAATGAGCAGTTCTTC. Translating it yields CASSYSPAGGYYNEQFF.

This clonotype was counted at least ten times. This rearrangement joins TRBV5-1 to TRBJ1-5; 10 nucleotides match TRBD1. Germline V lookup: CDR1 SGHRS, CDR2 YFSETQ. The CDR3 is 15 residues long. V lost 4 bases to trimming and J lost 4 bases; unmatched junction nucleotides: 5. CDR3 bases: TGCGCCAGCAGCCTGGGACAGGGGCATAATCAGCCCCAGCATTTT. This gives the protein CASSLGQGHNQPQHF.

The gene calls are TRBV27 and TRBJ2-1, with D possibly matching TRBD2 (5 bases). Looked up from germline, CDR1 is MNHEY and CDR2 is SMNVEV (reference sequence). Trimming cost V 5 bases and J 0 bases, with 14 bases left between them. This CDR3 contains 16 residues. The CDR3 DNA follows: TGTGCCAGCAGTGGGAGAGATCCAAGCTCCTACAATGAGCAGTTCTTC. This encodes CASSGRDPSSYNEQFF.

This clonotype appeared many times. The DNA for the CDR3 is TGTGCCAGCAGCGTCGGATCCGGGGAGACCCAGTACTTC. Translated, it gives CASSVGSGETQYF. The rearrangement joins TRBV28 to TRBJ2-5; D gene unclear. The germline CDR1 and CDR2 sequences are MDHEN and SYDVKM. The CDR3 totals 13 residues. Trimming shortened V by 6 bases and J by 5 bases, and 13 bases separated the two germline ends. Filled out from reference TRBV28 and TRBJ2-5, the complete variable domain reads DVKVTQSSRYLVKRTGEKVFLECVQDMDHENMFWYRQDPGLGLRLIYFSYDVKMKEKGDIPEGYSVSREKKERFSLILESASTNQTSMYLCASSVGSGETQYFGPGTRLLVL.

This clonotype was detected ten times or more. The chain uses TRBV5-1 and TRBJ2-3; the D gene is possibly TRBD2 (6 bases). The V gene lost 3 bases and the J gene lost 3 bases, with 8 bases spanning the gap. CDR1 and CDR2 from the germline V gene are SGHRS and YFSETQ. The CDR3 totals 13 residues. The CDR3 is CASSYGTTDTQYF. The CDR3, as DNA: TGCGCCAGCAGCTACGGGACTACAGATACGCAGTATTTT.

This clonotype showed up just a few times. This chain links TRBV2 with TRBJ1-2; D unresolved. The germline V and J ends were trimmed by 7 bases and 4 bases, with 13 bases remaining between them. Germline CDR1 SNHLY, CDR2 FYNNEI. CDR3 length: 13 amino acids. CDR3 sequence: CASKAAPTYGYTF. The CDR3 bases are TGTGCCAGCAAGGCGGCGCCCACCTATGGCTACACCTTC.

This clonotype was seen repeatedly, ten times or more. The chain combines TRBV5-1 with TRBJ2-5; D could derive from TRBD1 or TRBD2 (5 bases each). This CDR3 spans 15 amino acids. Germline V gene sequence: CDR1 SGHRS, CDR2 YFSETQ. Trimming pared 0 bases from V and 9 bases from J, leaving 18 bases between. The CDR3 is CASSLAGDLRQPQYF. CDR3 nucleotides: TGCGCCAGCAGCTTGGCCGGGGACCTCAGACAGCCCCAGTACTTC. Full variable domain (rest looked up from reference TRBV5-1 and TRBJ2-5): KAGVTQTPRYLIKTRGQQVTLSCSPISGHRSVSWYQQTPGQGLQFLFEYFSETQRNKGNFPGRFSGRQFSNSRSEMNVSTLELGDSALYLCASSLAGDLRQPQYFGPGTRLLVL.

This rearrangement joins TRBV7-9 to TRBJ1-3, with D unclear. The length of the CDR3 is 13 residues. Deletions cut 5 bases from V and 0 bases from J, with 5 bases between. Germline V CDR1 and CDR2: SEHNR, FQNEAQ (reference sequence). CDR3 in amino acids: CASSTSSGNTIYF. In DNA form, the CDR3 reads TGTGCCAGCAGCACCAGCTCTGGAAACACCATATATTTT.

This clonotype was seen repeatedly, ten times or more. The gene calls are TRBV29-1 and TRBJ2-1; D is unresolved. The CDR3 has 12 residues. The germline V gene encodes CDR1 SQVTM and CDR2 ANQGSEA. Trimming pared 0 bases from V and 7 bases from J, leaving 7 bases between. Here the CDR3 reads CSVEDRENEQFF. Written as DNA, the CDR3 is TGCAGCGTTGAAGATCGTGAAAATGAGCAGTTCTTC.

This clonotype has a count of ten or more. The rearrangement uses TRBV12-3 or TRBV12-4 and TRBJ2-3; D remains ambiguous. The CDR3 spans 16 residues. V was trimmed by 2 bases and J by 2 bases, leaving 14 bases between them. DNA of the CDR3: TGTGCCAGCAGTTTATCCGGCAGCTCGGCCACAGATACGCAGTATTTT. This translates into CASSLSGSSATDTQYF.

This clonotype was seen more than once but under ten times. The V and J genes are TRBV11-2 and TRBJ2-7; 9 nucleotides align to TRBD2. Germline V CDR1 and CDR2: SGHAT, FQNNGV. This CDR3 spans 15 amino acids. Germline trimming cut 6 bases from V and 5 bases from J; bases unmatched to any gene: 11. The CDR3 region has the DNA TGTGCCAGCAGTAATTCGGGACTAGCTGCCCACGAGCAGTACTTC. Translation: CASSNSGLAAHEQYF.

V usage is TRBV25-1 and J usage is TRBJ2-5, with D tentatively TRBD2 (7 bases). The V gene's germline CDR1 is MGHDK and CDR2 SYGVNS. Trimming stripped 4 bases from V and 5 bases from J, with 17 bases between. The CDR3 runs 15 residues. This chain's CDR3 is CASSAGGGAGETQYF. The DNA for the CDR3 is TGTGCCAGCAGTGCTGGTGGGGGGGCAGGGGAGACCCAGTACTTC. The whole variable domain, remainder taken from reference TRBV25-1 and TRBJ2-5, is EADIYQTPRYLVIGTGKKITLECSQTMGHDKMYWYQQDPGMELHLIHYSYGVNSTEKGDLSSESTVSRIRTEHFPLTLESARPSHTSQYLCASSAGGGAGETQYFGPGTRLLVL.

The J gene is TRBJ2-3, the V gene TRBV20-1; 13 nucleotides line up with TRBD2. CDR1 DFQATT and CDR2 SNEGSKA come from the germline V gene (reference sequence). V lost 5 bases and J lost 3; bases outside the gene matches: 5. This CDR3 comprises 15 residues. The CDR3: CSAWGTSGKTDTQYF. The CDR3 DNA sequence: TGCAGTGCTTGGGGGACTAGCGGGAAAACAGATACGCAGTATTTT.

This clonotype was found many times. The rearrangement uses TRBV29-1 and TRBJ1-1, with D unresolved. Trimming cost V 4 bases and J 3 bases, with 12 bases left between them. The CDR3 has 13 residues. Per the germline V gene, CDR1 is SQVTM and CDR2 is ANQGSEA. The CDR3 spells CSVGRMGYTEAFF. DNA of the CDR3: TGCAGCGTTGGGAGAATGGGTTACACTGAAGCTTTCTTT.

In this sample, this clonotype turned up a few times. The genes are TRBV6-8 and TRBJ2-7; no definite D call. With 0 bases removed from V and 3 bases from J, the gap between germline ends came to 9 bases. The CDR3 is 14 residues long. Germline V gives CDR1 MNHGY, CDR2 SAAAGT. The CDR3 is CASSYSSGHYEQYF. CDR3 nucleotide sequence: TGTGCCAGCAGTTACTCGTCGGGCCACTACGAGCAGTACTTC.

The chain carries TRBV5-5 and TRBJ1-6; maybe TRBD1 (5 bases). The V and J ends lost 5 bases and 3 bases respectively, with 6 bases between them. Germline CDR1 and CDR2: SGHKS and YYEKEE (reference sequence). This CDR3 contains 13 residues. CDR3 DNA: TGTGCCAGCAGGACAGACTATAATTCACCCCTCCACTTT. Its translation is CASRTDYNSPLHF.

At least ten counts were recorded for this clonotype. CDR3 region: CASSSLGGREETQYF. Here the CDR3 DNA reads TGCGCCAGCAGCTCCCTCGGGGGGCGGGAAGAGACCCAGTACTTC. The V and J genes are TRBV5-1 and TRBJ2-5; tentative D call: TRBD2 (7 bases). This CDR3 is built from 15 residues. V was pared by 3 bases and J by 3 bases, with 15 bases between. Germline V lookup: CDR1 SGHRS, CDR2 YFSETQ.

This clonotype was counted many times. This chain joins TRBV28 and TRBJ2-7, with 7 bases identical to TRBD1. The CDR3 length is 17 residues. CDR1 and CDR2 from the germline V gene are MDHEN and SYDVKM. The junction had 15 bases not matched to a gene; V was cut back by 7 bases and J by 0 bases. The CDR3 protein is CASTSSGTAHSSYEQYF. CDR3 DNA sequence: TGTGCCAGCACCAGCTCCGGGACAGCTCACTCCTCCTACGAGCAGTACTTC.

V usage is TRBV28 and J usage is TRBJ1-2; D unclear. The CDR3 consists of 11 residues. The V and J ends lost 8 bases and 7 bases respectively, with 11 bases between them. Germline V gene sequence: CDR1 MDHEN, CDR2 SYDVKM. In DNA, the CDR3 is TGTGCCAGCCGGGCCCCCCCTGGCTACACCTTC. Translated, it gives CASRAPPGYTF.

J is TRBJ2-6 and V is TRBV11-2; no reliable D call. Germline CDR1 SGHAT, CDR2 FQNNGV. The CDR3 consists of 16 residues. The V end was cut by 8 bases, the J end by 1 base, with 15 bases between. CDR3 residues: CASGRLKLSGANVLTF. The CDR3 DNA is TGTGCCAGCGGCAGACTCAAACTTTCTGGGGCCAACGTCCTGACTTTC.